This T cell receptor (beta chain) stems from a study of blood T cell repertoires in COVID-19. Study details: COVID-19 samples from acute and convalescent phases originated in the United States, Italy and Spain.

As originally analysed: Using reference gene primer amplification, nucleated cell counts were estimated. Generated by immunoSEQ multiplex PCR, the TCRdb table keeps only in-frame clones and is missing some. D and trimming were read from the DNA, whereas the V and J calls and clone size are those reported in that table. The sample shows a few hundred thousand clones, more than 80% of them seen only once. Germline V gives CDR1 WSHSY, CDR2 SAAADI. V lost 5 bases, J lost 6 bases, and 18 bases lay in between. This CDR3 contains 15 residues. The sample holds one count of this clone. The sequence was obtained from a man aged 18 to 29 who had recovered from COVID-19. This chain joins TRBV10-2 and TRBJ2-3, with D perhaps TRBD2 (7 bases). Sequencing used peripheral blood. In DNA form, the CDR3 reads TGCGCCAGCAGTAAGGCGGGGGCTGGAGGGGATACGCAGTATTTT. Its translation is CASSKAGAGGDTQYF.